This T cell receptor beta chain appears in the sequencing data of a study of blood T cell repertoires in COVID-19. In the study overall: Italy, Spain and the United States were the sources of the convalescent and acute COVID-19 samples. The analysed material was cDNA or gDNA that came from T cells, B-cell-depleted T cells, or PBMCs.

The protocol was immunoSEQ multiplex PCR, while the TCRdb copy is restricted to in-frame clones and leaves out a portion. The sample contains 200,000 to 300,000 clones, just under 90% of which appear only once. Individuals aged about 18 to 95 years were recruited from approximately 22 US areas. Clinical histories supplied by participants themselves formed the basis of cohort assignment. Sequenced input: PBMCs or T cells enriched from blood (not recorded which). This sequence was found in a woman aged 25 to 39 with acute COVID-19.

The CDR3 is CASTAGGALETQYF. CDR3 sequence (DNA): TGCGCCAGCACCGCTGGGGGGGCTCTAGAGACCCAGTACTTC. This chain links TRBV10-1 with TRBJ2-5; weak D call: TRBD2 (7 bases). The CDR3 sequence is 14 residues long. CDR1 WNHNN and CDR2 SYGVQD come from the germline V gene (reference sequence). Trimming took 7 bases from V and 4 from J, leaving 16 bases between them.